The entry below gives a single T cell receptor (beta chain) sequence along with its context. Its antigen is undetermined. The data are from a study of cytomegalovirus exposure and HLA in healthy donors. Study summary: Caucasian-associated ancestry cluster membership applied to less than 85% of 398 genotyped donors. Study conclusions and caveats: TCR beta V segments were, for the most part, productive about 87% or about 30% of the time in an earlier analysis. Researchers reported in a later analysis that a missense DCLRE1C variant was tied to TCR beta V- and J-gene trimming.

V shed 0 bases and J 8 bases; nucleotides not matched to a gene: 5. The CDR3 has 16 amino acids. Germline lookup yields CDR1 MNHEY and CDR2 SVGAGI. A multiplex PCR was run with 60 Vbeta primers and 13 Jbeta primers. Clones were read by immunoSEQ multiplex PCR, and TCRdb kept only the in-frame ones, dropping some. This table has some 110,000 clones, roughly 73% appearing once. V and J are TRBV6-5 and TRBJ1-6; 9 nucleotides match TRBD1. The sequence was collected from a woman aged 30 to 39 in good health and CMV-seronegative. The material sequenced was PBMCs. The CDR3 DNA is TGTGCCAGCAGTTACTCCCGGGGACAGGGTCATTCACCCCTCCACTTT. Residues: CASSYSRGQGHSPLHF.